These 29 T cell receptor beta chains were sequenced from one sample in a study of identical twins. TCRdb used MiXCR to reprocess the 5' RACE reads, holding one entry per CDR3 protein. The sample consists of hundreds of thousands of distinct CDR3 sequences, around 6.9% of them appearing once. This sample also appeared in a second study, on yellow fever vaccine responses in identical twins.

Specimen: memory (CD45RO+) T cells sorted from blood. The receptors originated from a woman aged 18-35 years in good health.

In this sample, this clonotype turned up a few times. J is TRBJ2-3 and V is TRBV14, with TRBD1 as a possible D gene (6 bases). Between the trimmed V and J ends, which lost 4 bases and 10 bases, there was a span of 12 bases. Looked up from germline, CDR1 is SGHDN and CDR2 is FVKESK. This CDR3 is built from 12 residues. The CDR3 DNA sequence: TGTGCCAGCAGCCGAACGACAGGAGCGCAGTATTTT. Residues: CASSRTTGAQYF.

The rearrangement joins TRBV7-2 to TRBJ2-7; 10 nucleotides line up with TRBD2. V shed 6 bases, J shed 3 bases, and the junction held 5 bases outside the gene matches. The CDR3 is 14 residues long. Germline values: CDR1 SGHTA, CDR2 FQGNSA. CDR3 sequence: CASSIAGGHYEQYF. In DNA, the CDR3 is TGTGCCAGCAGTATAGCGGGAGGCCACTACGAGCAGTACTTC.

J is TRBJ2-7 and V is TRBV25-1; 9 bases line up with TRBD1. CDR1 and CDR2 (germline): MGHDK, SYGVNS. The CDR3 loop spans 12 amino acids. V lost 6 bases, J lost 5 bases, and 2 bases stayed unmatched. The CDR3 reads CASRGTGNEQYF. The CDR3, as DNA: TGTGCCAGCAGGGGGACAGGGAACGAGCAGTACTTC.

This clonotype was recorded a few times. CDR3: CASSPTGTYGYTF. The CDR3 DNA reads TGTGCCAGCAGTCCGACAGGGACCTATGGCTACACCTTC. V gene TRBV12-3 or TRBV12-4 combines with J gene TRBJ1-2, with TRBD1 matching 7 bases. The CDR3 runs 13 residues. V was clipped by 5 bases and J by 4 bases; unmatched bases: 4.

This clonotype was counted only a few times. The chain links TRBV4-1 to TRBJ2-7; 9 bases fit TRBD1. The V and J ends lost 1 base and 7 bases, in that order; junction bases with no gene match: 8. CDR1 is MGHRA, CDR2 YSYEKL, per germline. The CDR3 covers 15 residues. This CDR3 is CASSQGLQGAEEQYF. The CDR3 region has the DNA TGCGCCAGCAGCCAAGGATTACAGGGGGCGGAGGAGCAGTACTTC.

This clonotype was counted between two and nine times. This sequence joins TRBV28 and TRBJ1-4; D not resolved. Germline CDR1 MDHEN, CDR2 SYDVKM. The CDR3 is 13 amino acids. V lost 5 bases and J 7 bases, leaving 11 bases between the germline ends. The CDR3 reads CASSRGGVEKLFF. CDR3 coding DNA: TGTGCCAGCAGTCGCGGCGGGGTTGAAAAACTGTTTTTT.

The gene calls are TRBV7-2 and TRBJ2-1; D might be TRBD1 (5 bases). The CDR3 has 16 amino acids. Germline V gives CDR1 SGHTA, CDR2 FQGNSA. The germline V and J ends were trimmed by 5 bases and 4 bases, with 18 bases remaining between them. The CDR3 protein is CASSPKWGRGYNEQFF. The DNA of the CDR3 is TGTGCCAGCAGCCCCAAGTGGGGCAGAGGATACAATGAGCAGTTCTTC.

This clonotype was detected ten times or more. The chain uses TRBV14 and TRBJ1-2; D call uncertain. The CDR3 consists of 13 residues. The V and J ends lost 0 bases and 9 bases respectively, with 11 bases between them. Germline V CDR1 and CDR2: SGHDN, FVKESK. The CDR3 here is CASSQDMFRSYTF. The CDR3 DNA is TGTGCCAGCAGCCAAGATATGTTCAGGAGCTACACCTTC.

The chain uses TRBV11-2 and TRBJ2-5, with D possibly TRBD1 on 6 matching bases. The germline V gene has CDR1 SGHAT and CDR2 FQNNGV. The ends were cut back, 2 bases at V and 4 bases at J, with 14 bases in the middle. This CDR3 has 15 residues. CDR3 sequence (DNA): TGTGCCAGCAGCTTATCGGCAGGGGAGAGAGAGACCCAGTACTTC. It translates to CASSLSAGERETQYF. Full variable domain (missing parts from reference TRBV11-2 and TRBJ2-5): EAGVAQSPRYKIIEKRQSVAFWCNPISGHATLYWYQQILGQGPKLLIQFQNNGVVDDSQLPKDRFSAERLKGVDSTLKIQPAKLEDSAVYLCASSLSAGERETQYFGPGTRLLVL.

The sample holds many counts of this clonotype. The chain is built from TRBV20-1 and TRBJ2-1, with 7 bases that match TRBD2. This CDR3 region has 15 residues. V gave up 3 bases and J gave up 6 bases; unmatched junction bases: 11. The germline CDR1 and CDR2 sequences are DFQATT and SNEGSKA (reference sequence). CDR3 sequence reads: CSASEWRGSGNEQFF. Written as DNA, the CDR3 is TGCAGTGCTAGCGAGTGGCGCGGGAGTGGCAATGAGCAGTTCTTC.

The sample holds many counts of this clonotype. CDR3 protein: CASSQETGRAFF. CDR3 DNA sequence: TGCGCCAGCAGCCAAGAAACAGGGAGGGCTTTCTTT. The V gene is TRBV4-3, the J gene TRBJ1-1; TRBD1 might be the D (6 bases). In germline, CDR1 is LGHNA, CDR2 YSLEER. Trimming pared 0 bases from V and 11 bases from J, leaving 10 bases between. This CDR3 has 12 amino acids.

This clonotype was seen many times. The chain carries TRBV5-1 and TRBJ2-5; D remains ambiguous. V lost 4 bases to trimming and J lost 1 base, with 14 bases between them. The germline V gene has CDR1 SGHRS and CDR2 YFSETQ. The CDR3 is 15 amino acids. The CDR3 sequence: CASSRLGSIQETQYF. CDR3 in DNA: TGCGCCAGCAGCCGCCTCGGGTCAATCCAAGAGACCCAGTACTTC.

This clonotype has at least ten counts. V gene TRBV6-6 combines with J gene TRBJ1-2, with D maybe TRBD1 (5 bases). Germline lookup yields CDR1 MNHNY and CDR2 SVGAGI (reference sequence). V gave up 7 bases and J gave up 8 bases, with 14 bases separating them. The CDR3 is 12 residues long. Here the CDR3 reads CASNRQGEGYTF. DNA for the CDR3: TGTGCCAGCAACCGGCAGGGCGAAGGCTACACCTTC.

The chain carries TRBV2 and TRBJ2-1, with 13 bases aligning to TRBD2. This CDR3 contains 13 residues. V lost 7 bases and J lost 9; bases outside the gene matches: 3. The germline gives CDR1 SNHLY, CDR2 FYNNEI. CDR3 region: CASKGTSGVEQFF. In DNA form, the CDR3 reads TGTGCCAGCAAGGGGACTAGCGGGGTTGAGCAGTTCTTC.

This clonotype came up a few times. The CDR3, as DNA: TGTGCCAGCAGCCCTATTTTAGAACCCCTCCACTTT. It specifies CASSPILEPLHF. The V gene is TRBV7-2, the J gene TRBJ1-6; no definite D call. The germline V gene has CDR1 SGHTA and CDR2 FQGNSA. CDR3 length: 12 amino acids. V shed 5 bases and J shed 12 bases, with 11 bases lying between them.

This clonotype was observed at least ten times. V is TRBV24-1 and J is TRBJ2-3; tentatively, D is TRBD2 (6 bases). V lost 5 bases and J lost 5, with 7 bases in between. This CDR3 spans 12 amino acids. In germline, CDR1 is KGHDR, CDR2 SFDVKD. The CDR3 coding sequence is TGTGCCACCAGTGGGAGGGGAGATACGCAGTATTTT. The encoded protein is CATSGRGDTQYF.

This clonotype has at least ten counts. This chain connects TRBV29-1 to TRBJ1-2; perhaps TRBD1 as D (6 bases). The germline V gene encodes CDR1 SQVTM and CDR2 ANQGSEA. CDR3 length: 12 amino acids. Deletions cut 6 bases from V and 4 bases from J, with 12 bases between. CDR3 residues: CSVGPTGYGYTF. CDR3 DNA: TGCAGCGTCGGACCGACAGGCTATGGCTACACCTTC.

This clonotype was seen repeatedly, ten times or more. The rearrangement links TRBV5-1 to TRBJ2-5, with D tentatively TRBD1 (5 bases). The V and J ends lost 0 bases and 5 bases respectively, with 17 bases between them. The CDR3 runs 16 residues. Germline CDR1 is SGHRS and CDR2 is YFSETQ. Here the CDR3 reads CASSLDLKGWGETQYF. In DNA form, the CDR3 reads TGCGCCAGCAGCTTGGATTTAAAGGGGTGGGGCGAGACCCAGTACTTC.

This clonotype was counted many times. V and J are TRBV25-1 and TRBJ1-1; 7 bases fit TRBD1. The germline V gene encodes CDR1 MGHDK and CDR2 SYGVNS. The CDR3 totals 16 residues. The J segment lost 0 bases and the V segment lost 2 bases, leaving 6 bases of the junction unmatched. The CDR3 region has the DNA TGTGCCAGCAGTGAACTAAGGGGGACAGTGAACACTGAAGCTTTCTTT. Residues: CASSELRGTVNTEAFF.

The chain links TRBV6-5 to TRBJ2-2; tentatively, D is TRBD1 or TRBD2 (5 bases each). V was pared by 10 bases and J by 7 bases, with 10 bases between. Germline CDR1 is MNHEY and CDR2 is SVGAGI. The CDR3 is made up of 11 amino acids. The CDR3 here is CATGRSGELFF. The CDR3 DNA follows: TGTGCCACGGGACGGAGCGGGGAGCTGTTTTTT.

This clonotype was seen a few times. The chain couples TRBV20-1 to TRBJ2-7; the D call may be TRBD1 or TRBD2 (5 bases each). CDR3 length: 14 amino acids. Trimming removed 3 bases at V and 0 bases at J, with 12 bases between. Germline assignment: CDR1 DFQATT and CDR2 SNEGSKA (reference sequence). CDR3 bases: TGCAGTGCTAGCATAACGGGACCCTCCTACGAGCAGTACTTC. Amino acids: CSASITGPSYEQYF.

For this clonotype: At one end the junction does not follow the germline gene, possibly because of a read error. The V call is TRBV6-5, the J call TRBJ1-1; no clear D gene. The CDR3 length is 13 residues. From germline, CDR1 is MNHEY and CDR2 SVGAGI. CDR3 DNA sequence: TGTGCCAGCAGATACTCAACTATAACTGAAGCTTTCTTT. This gives the protein CASRYSTITEAFF.

The chain carries TRBV3-1 and TRBJ2-5; a weak D match, TRBD2 (7 bases). The ends were cut back, 0 bases at V and 5 bases at J, with 16 bases in the middle. Per the germline V gene, CDR1 is LGHDT and CDR2 is YNNKEL (reference sequence). This CDR3 contains 16 residues. CDR3 sequence (DNA): TGTGCCAGCAGCCAAGACAGGGGAGGGTTCGGGGAGACCCAGTACTTC. It is translated as CASSQDRGGFGETQYF.

The chain links TRBV11-2 to TRBJ2-7; 15 bases fit TRBD2. Per germline, CDR1 SGHAT and CDR2 FQNNGV. V dropped 5 bases and J dropped 2; count of bases not matched to a gene: 10. The CDR3 length is 18 residues. The CDR3 loop reads CASSLTGLAGGPPYEQYF. The CDR3 DNA follows: TGTGCCAGCAGCCTTACGGGACTAGCGGGAGGCCCTCCCTACGAGCAGTACTTC.

This chain uses TRBV14 with TRBJ1-6; 8 bases line up with TRBD1. The CDR3 runs to 16 residues. With 0 bases clipped from V and 10 bases from J, the junction kept 8 bases outside the gene matches. The germline gives CDR1 SGHDN, CDR2 FVKESK. The CDR3 loop reads CASSQDHGTGSSPLHF. DNA of the CDR3: TGTGCCAGCAGCCAAGATCACGGGACAGGATCCTCACCCCTCCACTTT.

This clonotype was recorded many times. V is TRBV29-1 and J is TRBJ2-3; possibly TRBD1 for D (6 bases). V shed 3 bases and J shed 6 bases, with 13 bases lying between them. This CDR3 contains 13 residues. Germline V gene lookup returns CDR1 SQVTM and CDR2 ANQGSEA. The CDR3 region is CSVDRNREDTQYF. Written as DNA, the CDR3 is TGCAGCGTTGATAGGAACAGGGAGGATACGCAGTATTTT.

This clonotype was recorded a few times. The chain joins TRBV20-1 to TRBJ2-5, with 9 positions matching TRBD1. Per germline, CDR1 DFQATT and CDR2 SNEGSKA (reference sequence). V lost 5 bases to trimming and J lost 5 bases; unmatched junction nucleotides: 6. The CDR3 totals 13 residues. The CDR3 spells CSAPDRGYETQYF. The CDR3 DNA reads TGCAGTGCTCCGGACAGGGGCTATGAGACCCAGTACTTC.

This clonotype was seen at least ten times. The CDR3 DNA is TGTGCCAGCAGTTTAATTAGCGGGGGCTTGGGTAACACAGATACGCAGTATTTT. As protein: CASSLISGGLGNTDTQYF. This sequence joins TRBV12-3 or TRBV12-4 and TRBJ2-3, with 9 bases aligning to TRBD2. CDR3 size: 18 residues. The ends lost 2 bases at V and 2 bases at J; junction bases unmatched: 11.

This clonotype came up a few times. The CDR3 DNA sequence: TGTGCAACCCGCGGATGCCGGGGACTAGCGGGGGCAGATACGCAGTATTTT. Protein sequence: CATRGCRGLAGADTQYF. The chain recombines TRBV12-2 with TRBJ2-3; the table's D gene call, TRBD2, was not cross checked with the DNA. TRBV12-2 is an annotated pseudogene. The CDR3 is made up of 17 amino acids.